Shown below are 4 T cell receptor beta chains from a single sample sequenced in a study of Ad26.COV2.S vaccination and SARS-CoV-2 variants. Treatment: around 19 received Ad26.COV2.S at low or high dose, single or two shots; roughly five received placebo; per-sample allocation not given. Specimen acquisition occurred on day 63 following the initial vaccine or placebo injection. TCRdb's table, derived via immunoSEQ multiplex PCR, lists solely in-frame clones and lacks some. This sample has roughly 450,000 clones, with 75% to 95% found just once. Sequencing used peripheral blood, obtained in a trial of Ad26.COV2.S vaccine versus placebo. The receptors come from a person aged 18 to 65 who received the Ad26.COV2.S COVID-19 vaccine or a placebo.

This chain links TRBV21-1 with TRBJ1-1. TRBV21-1 is termed a pseudogene. This CDR3 region has 15 residues. The CDR3 DNA follows: TGTGCCAGCAGCAACAGGGGAGGGGGGTACACTGAAGCTTTCTTT. Residues: CASSNRGGGYTEAFF.

Details on this clone: At one boundary the junction diverges from the germline segment, which might be a read error. The genes are TRBV4-1 and TRBJ1-1, with a tentative D call TRBD1 (5 bases). Germline V lookup: CDR1 MGHRA, CDR2 YSYEKL. The CDR3 has 14 residues. Written as DNA, the CDR3 is TGCGCCAGCAGCCAAGATCAAGGTAACAGGATGCTTTCTTTT. This encodes CASSQDQGNRMLSF.

The chain recombines TRBV5-1 with TRBJ2-7, with 11 nucleotides matching TRBD2. The germline V gene encodes CDR1 SGHRS and CDR2 YFSETQ. The ends lost 0 bases at V and 7 bases at J; junction bases unmatched: 9. This CDR3 has 16 residues. The CDR3 reads CASSLETALAGVEQYF. CDR3 sequence (DNA): TGCGCCAGCAGCTTGGAAACAGCACTAGCGGGAGTGGAGCAGTACTTC. The whole variable domain, filled in from reference TRBV5-1 and TRBJ2-7, reads KAGVTQTPRYLIKTRGQQVTLSCSPISGHRSVSWYQQTPGQGLQFLFEYFSETQRNKGNFPGRFSGRQFSNSRSEMNVSTLELGDSALYLCASSLETALAGVEQYFGPGTRLTVT.

In DNA form, the CDR3 reads TGTGCCAGCAGTGAAGCATCAGGGTCTGGCTACACCTTC. This codes for CASSEASGSGYTF. The chain carries TRBV2 and TRBJ1-2; weak D call: TRBD1 (5 bases). CDR3 length equals 13 residues. The germline V and J ends were trimmed by 0 bases and 7 bases, with 9 bases remaining between them. Looked up from germline, CDR1 is SNHLY and CDR2 is FYNNEI.